Listed here are 11 T cell receptor beta chains from one sample, sequenced in a study of CD8 T cells in ankylosing spondylitis. TCRdb analysed the 5' RACE reads with MiXCR anew, one entry per CDR3 protein. The sample carries hundreds of thousands of distinct CDR3 sequences, roughly 20% recorded once. Material: blood, either unsorted or a sorted T cell fraction (not recorded which). Receptor source: a female donor with ankylosing spondylitis or in good health (not recorded which).

This clonotype was seen more than once but under ten times. The J gene is TRBJ1-5, the V gene TRBV7-2, with D maybe TRBD1 (6 bases). CDR3 length: 15 amino acids. The germline gives CDR1 SGHTA, CDR2 FQGNSA. The V end lost 1 base, the J end lost 5 bases, and 12 bases lay between the germline ends. The CDR3 is CASSLGGGRDQPQHF. In nucleotides, the CDR3 is TGTGCCAGCAGCTTAGGAGGGGGTCGGGATCAGCCCCAGCATTTT. Looking up the rest from reference TRBV7-2 and TRBJ1-5 gives the full variable domain: GAGVSQSPSNKVTEKGKDVELRCDPISGHTALYWYRQSLGQGLEFLIYFQGNSAPDKSGLPSDRFSAERTGGSVSTLTIQRTQQEDSAVYLCASSLGGGRDQPQHFGDGTRLSIL.

V gene TRBV4-3 combines with J gene TRBJ2-6; tentative D call: TRBD2 (5 bases). The CDR3 length is 16 residues. Germline V CDR1 and CDR2: LGHNA, YSLEER. Deletions cut 4 bases from V and 1 base from J, with 11 bases between. The CDR3 DNA follows: TGCGCCAGCAGCCGCGGTCGGGGATCTGGGGCCAACGTCCTGACTTTC. It specifies CASSRGRGSGANVLTF.

The table lists this clonotype with many counts. The chain uses TRBV12-3 or TRBV12-4 and TRBJ2-5, with 9 bases identical to TRBD1. This CDR3 comprises 12 residues. Germline trimming cut 5 bases from V and 7 bases from J; bases unmatched to any gene: 2. For the CDR3, the DNA is TGTGCCAGCAGTACGACAGGGGGGACCCAGTACTTC. Encoded protein: CASSTTGGTQYF.

V is TRBV12-3 or TRBV12-4 and J is TRBJ2-3, with 11 positions matching TRBD2. The junction had 10 bases not matched to a gene; V was cut back by 5 bases and J by 3 bases. The CDR3 sequence is 17 residues long. CDR3 DNA sequence: TGTGCCAGCAGTCCCTCCTCTAGCGGGAGGATGACAGATACGCAGTATTTT. Residues: CASSPSSSGRMTDTQYF.

There are many counts of this clonotype. The chain couples TRBV7-2 to TRBJ2-2; D is undetermined. Germline V CDR1 and CDR2: SGHTA, FQGNSA. The CDR3 runs to 14 residues. V gave up 2 bases and J gave up 5 bases, with 9 bases separating them. CDR3 sequence reads: CASSLSTATGELFF. CDR3 bases: TGTGCCAGCAGCTTATCCACAGCGACCGGGGAGCTGTTTTTT.

The sample holds a few counts of this clonotype. V is TRBV6-5 and J is TRBJ1-5, with D tentatively TRBD1 (5 bases). The CDR3 length is 17 residues. Trimming took off 4 bases at V and 0 bases at J, with 16 bases between the two ends. Per germline, CDR1 MNHEY and CDR2 SVGAGI. The CDR3 reads CASSSTTGSHSNQPQHF. In nucleotides, the CDR3 is TGTGCCAGCAGTTCTACTACAGGTTCCCATAGCAATCAGCCCCAGCATTTT.

This clonotype has only a few counts. This chain links TRBV7-2 with TRBJ2-5; no reliable D call. V was cut by 2 bases and J by 5 bases, with 12 bases left in between. Germline CDR1 reads SGHTA; CDR2 reads FQGNSA. There are 14 residues in the CDR3. The CDR3: CASSLKRVGETQYF. The CDR3 DNA is TGTGCCAGCAGCTTAAAAAGGGTTGGGGAGACCCAGTACTTC.

In this sample, this clonotype turned up a few times. The genes are TRBV12-5 and TRBJ1-2, with 8 bases fitting TRBD1. V lost 7 bases and J lost 3; bases outside the gene matches: 4. The germline CDR1 and CDR2 sequences are LGHNT and FRNRAP. This CDR3 has 13 amino acids. The CDR3 sequence: CASALTGDYGYTF. The CDR3 bases are TGTGCTAGTGCCCTGACAGGGGACTATGGCTACACCTTC.

This clonotype came up a few times. The chain uses TRBV7-2 and TRBJ2-7; D is unclear. The CDR3 has 15 residues. Germline CDR1 SGHTA, CDR2 FQGNSA. V shed 3 bases and J shed 0 bases, with 12 bases lying between them. CDR3 protein: CASSLRQVSSYEQYF. As DNA, the CDR3 is TGTGCCAGCAGCTTGAGGCAGGTCAGCTCCTACGAGCAGTACTTC.

The table lists this clonotype with many counts. The chain employs TRBV12-3 or TRBV12-4 and TRBJ2-3; a possible D gene is TRBD1 (6 bases). The CDR3 runs 16 residues. Trimming removed 6 bases from V and 5 bases from J, with 21 bases in between. The DNA of the CDR3 is TGTGCCAGCAGCCCAAGCGGCCTACTAGGGGGAGATACGCAGTATTTT. This gives the protein CASSPSGLLGGDTQYF.

The rearrangement links TRBV6-1 to TRBJ2-1; TRBD2 agrees at 8 bases. J gave up 0 bases and V 6 bases, and 7 bases lay outside the gene matches. Germline CDR1 is MNHNS and CDR2 is SASEGT. This CDR3 region has 16 residues. The CDR3 is CASSQAGVPSYNEQFF. The CDR3 nucleotides read TGTGCCAGCAGCCAAGCGGGAGTCCCCTCCTACAATGAGCAGTTCTTC.